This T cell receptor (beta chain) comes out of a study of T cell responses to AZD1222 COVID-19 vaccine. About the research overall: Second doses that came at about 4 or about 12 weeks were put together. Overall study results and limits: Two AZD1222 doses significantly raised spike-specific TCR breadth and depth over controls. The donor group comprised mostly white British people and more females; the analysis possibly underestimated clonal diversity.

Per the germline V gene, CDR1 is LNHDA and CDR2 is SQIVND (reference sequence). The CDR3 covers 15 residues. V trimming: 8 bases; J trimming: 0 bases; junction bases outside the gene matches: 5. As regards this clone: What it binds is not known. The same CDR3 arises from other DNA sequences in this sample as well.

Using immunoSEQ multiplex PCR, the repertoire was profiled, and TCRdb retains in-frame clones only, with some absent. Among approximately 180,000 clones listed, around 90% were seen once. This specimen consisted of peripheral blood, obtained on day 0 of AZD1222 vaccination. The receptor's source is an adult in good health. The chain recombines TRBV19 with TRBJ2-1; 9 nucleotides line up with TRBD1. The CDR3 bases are TGTGCCAGTTCCCCGGACAGGGGCTCCTACAATGAGCAGTTCTTC. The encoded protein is CASSPDRGSYNEQFF.